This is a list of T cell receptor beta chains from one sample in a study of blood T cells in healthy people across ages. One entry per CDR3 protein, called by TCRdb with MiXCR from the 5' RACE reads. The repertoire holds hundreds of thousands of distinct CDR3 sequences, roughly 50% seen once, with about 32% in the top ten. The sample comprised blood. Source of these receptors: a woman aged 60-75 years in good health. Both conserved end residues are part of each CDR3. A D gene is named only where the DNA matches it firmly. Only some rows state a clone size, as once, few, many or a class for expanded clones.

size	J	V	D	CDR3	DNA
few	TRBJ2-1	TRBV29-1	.	CSVETNRNEQFF	TGCAGCGTCGAGACTAATCGGAATGAGCAGTTCTTC
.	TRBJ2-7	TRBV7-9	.	CASSYRGTGSNPEQYF	TGTGCCAGCAGCTATCGCGGGACGGGTAGTAATCCGGAACAGTACTTC
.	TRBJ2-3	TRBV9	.	CANSVEQSTDTQYF	TGTGCCAACAGCGTAGAACAAAGCACAGATACGCAGTATTTT
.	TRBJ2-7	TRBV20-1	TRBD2	CSARGLAGQYEQYF	TGCAGTGCTAGAGGACTAGCGGGACAATACGAGCAGTACTTC
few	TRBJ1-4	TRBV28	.	CASSLSGNEKLFF	TGTGCCAGCAGTTTATCAGGGAATGAAAAACTGTTTTTT
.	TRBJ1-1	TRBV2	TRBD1	CASRKTGSVNTEAFF	TGTGCCAGCAGGAAGACAGGGAGTGTCAACACTGAAGCTTTCTTT
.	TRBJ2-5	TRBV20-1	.	CSASERLGQETQYF	TGCAGTGCTAGTGAGCGGCTCGGACAAGAGACCCAGTACTTC
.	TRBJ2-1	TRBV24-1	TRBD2	CATSDLTSASYNEQFF	TGTGCCACCAGTGATTTGACTAGCGCATCCTACAATGAGCAGTTCTTC
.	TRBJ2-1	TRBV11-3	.	CASSLGRLNYNEQFF	TGTGCCAGCAGCTTAGGTAGACTAAACTACAATGAGCAGTTCTTC
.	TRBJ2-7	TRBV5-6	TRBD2	CASTPGASGYYEQYF	TGTGCCAGCACCCCGGGGGCTAGCGGGTATTACGAGCAGTACTTC
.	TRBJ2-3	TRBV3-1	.	CATYSWSTDTQYF	TGTGCCACCTATAGCTGGAGCACAGATACGCAGTATTTT
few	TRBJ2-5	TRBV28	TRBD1	CASNEPGQGSETQYF	TGTGCCAGCAACGAACCGGGACAGGGATCTGAGACCCAGTACTTC
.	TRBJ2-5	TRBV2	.	CASSEGELAYNEQYF	TGTGCCAGCAGTGAGGGGGAGTTAGCCTACAATGAGCAGTACTTC
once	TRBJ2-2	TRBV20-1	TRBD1	CSAEVGTGNTGELFF	TGCAGTGCTGAGGTGGGGACAGGGAACACCGGGGAGCTGTTTTTT
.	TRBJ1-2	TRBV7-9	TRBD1	CASSLDIGTGDGYTF	TGTGCCAGCAGCTTAGATATCGGGACAGGGGACGGCTACACCTTC
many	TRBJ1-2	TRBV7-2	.	CASSSRTEDNLYGYTF	TGTGCCAGCAGCTCTCGGACGGAAGATAATCTCTATGGCTACACCTTC
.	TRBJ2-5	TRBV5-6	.	CASSFSSGGETQYF	TGTGCCAGCAGCTTCTCCAGTGGGGGGGAGACCCAGTACTTC
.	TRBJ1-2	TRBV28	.	CASSVANERYGYTF	TGTGCCAGCAGTGTAGCCAACGAAAGATATGGCTACACCTTC
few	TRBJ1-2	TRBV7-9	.	CASSNGPLRSGYTF	TGTGCCAGCAGCAACGGACCTCTACGGTCTGGCTACACCTTC
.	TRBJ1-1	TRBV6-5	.	CASRMDSLNTEAFF	TGTGCCAGCAGGATGGACAGCCTGAACACTGAAGCTTTCTTT
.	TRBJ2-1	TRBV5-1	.	CASSLEAARGNEQFF	TGCGCCAGCAGCTTGGAAGCGGCTAGGGGCAATGAGCAGTTCTTC
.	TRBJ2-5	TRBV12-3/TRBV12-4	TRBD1	CASSLLRDRGKETQYF	TGTGCCAGCAGCCTCCTCCGGGACAGGGGTAAAGAGACCCAGTACTTC
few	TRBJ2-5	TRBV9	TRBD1	CASSIRQGETQYF	TGTGCCAGCAGCATCCGACAGGGCGAGACCCAGTACTTC
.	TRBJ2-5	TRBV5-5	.	CASSLGMPQETQYF	TGTGCCAGCAGCTTGGGGATGCCACAAGAGACCCAGTACTTC
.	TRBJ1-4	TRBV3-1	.	CASSLGGKLFF	TGTGCCAGCAGCCTTGGCGGAAAACTGTTTTTT
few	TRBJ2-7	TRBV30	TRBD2	CAWSAGGPYEQYF	TGTGCCTGGAGTGCGGGAGGGCCCTACGAGCAGTACTTC
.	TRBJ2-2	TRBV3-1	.	CASSPVMGTGELFF	TGTGCCAGCAGCCCCGTGATGGGTACCGGGGAGCTGTTTTTT
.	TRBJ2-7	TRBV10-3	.	CAISDQTRSYSYEQYF	TGTGCCATCAGTGACCAAACTAGGTCTTATTCCTACGAGCAGTACTTC
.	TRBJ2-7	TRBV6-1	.	CASSEGGEKQYF	TGTGCCAGCAGTGAAGGGGGGGAAAAGCAGTACTTC
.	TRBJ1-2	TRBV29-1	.	CSVVGTASNYGYTF	TGCAGCGTTGTTGGGACCGCGAGCAACTATGGCTACACCTTC
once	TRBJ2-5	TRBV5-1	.	CASSLWGFQETQYF	TGCGCCAGCAGCTTATGGGGGTTCCAAGAGACCCAGTACTTC
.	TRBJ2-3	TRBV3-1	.	CASSTLASDTQYF	TGTGCCAGCAGTACGCTAGCCTCAGATACGCAGTATTTT
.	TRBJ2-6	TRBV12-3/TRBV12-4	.	CASRIDRANVLTF	TGTGCCAGCCGTATCGACAGGGCCAACGTCCTGACTTTC
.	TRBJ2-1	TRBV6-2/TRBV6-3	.	CASTLTRNNEQFF	TGTGCCAGTACGCTTACAAGGAACAATGAGCAGTTCTTC
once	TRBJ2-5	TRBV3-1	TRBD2	CASSHRGLAGLGTNEQYF	TGTGCCAGCAGCCATAGGGGACTAGCGGGTTTAGGGACCAATGAGCAGTACTTC
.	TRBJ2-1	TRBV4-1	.	CASSQDGKNSYNEQFF	TGCGCCAGCAGCCAAGACGGGAAAAACTCCTACAATGAGCAGTTCTTC
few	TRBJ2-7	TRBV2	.	CASSGGGKQYF	TGTGCCAGCAGTGGTGGTGGTAAGCAGTACTTC
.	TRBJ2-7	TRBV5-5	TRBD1	CASSRTGGEGEQYF	TGTGCCAGCAGCCGGACAGGGGGAGAAGGCGAGCAGTACTTC
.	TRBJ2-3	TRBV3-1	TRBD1	CASRRTGADTQYF	TGTGCCAGCAGACGGACAGGGGCCGATACGCAGTATTTT
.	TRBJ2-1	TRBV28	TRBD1	CASSYPGQAYNERYF	TGTGCCAGCAGTTACCCCGGACAGGCCTACAATGAGCGGTACTTC
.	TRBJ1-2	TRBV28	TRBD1	CASSLGGRGQVYGYTF	TGTGCCAGCAGCCTGGGAGGGAGGGGGCAAGTCTATGGCTACACCTTC
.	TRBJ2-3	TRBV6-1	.	CASKRQGGDTQYF	TGTGCCAGCAAACGGCAGGGTGGGGATACGCAGTATTTT